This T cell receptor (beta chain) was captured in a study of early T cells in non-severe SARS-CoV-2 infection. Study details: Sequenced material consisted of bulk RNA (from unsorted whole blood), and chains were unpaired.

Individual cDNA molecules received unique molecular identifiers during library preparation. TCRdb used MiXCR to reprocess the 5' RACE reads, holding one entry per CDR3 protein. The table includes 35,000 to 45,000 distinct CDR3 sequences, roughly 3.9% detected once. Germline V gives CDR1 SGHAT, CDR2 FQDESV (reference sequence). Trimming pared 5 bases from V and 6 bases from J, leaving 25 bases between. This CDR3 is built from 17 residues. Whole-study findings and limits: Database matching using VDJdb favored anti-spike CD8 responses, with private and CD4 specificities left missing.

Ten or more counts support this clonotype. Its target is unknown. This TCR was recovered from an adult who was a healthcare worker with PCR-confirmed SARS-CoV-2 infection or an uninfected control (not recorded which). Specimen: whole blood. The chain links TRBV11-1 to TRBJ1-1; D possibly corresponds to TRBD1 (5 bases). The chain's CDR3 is CASSKTDTGLTSAEAFF. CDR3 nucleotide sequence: TGTGCCAGCAGCAAGACGGACACTGGCCTAACGAGCGCTGAAGCTTTCTTT.